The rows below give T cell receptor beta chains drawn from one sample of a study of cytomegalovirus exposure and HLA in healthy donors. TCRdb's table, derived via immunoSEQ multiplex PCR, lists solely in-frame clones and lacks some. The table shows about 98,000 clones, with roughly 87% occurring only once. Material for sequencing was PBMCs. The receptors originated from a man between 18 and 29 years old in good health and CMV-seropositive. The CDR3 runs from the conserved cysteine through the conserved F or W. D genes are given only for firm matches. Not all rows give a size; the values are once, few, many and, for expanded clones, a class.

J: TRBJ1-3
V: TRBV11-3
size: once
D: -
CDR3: CASSLGQGGSGNTIYF
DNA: TGTGCCAGCAGCTTAGGTCAGGGAGGGTCTGGAAACACCATATATTTT

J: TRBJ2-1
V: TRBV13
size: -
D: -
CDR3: CASSLPGNPGNEQFF
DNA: TGTGCCAGCAGCTTACCGGGGAATCCTGGCAATGAGCAGTTCTTC

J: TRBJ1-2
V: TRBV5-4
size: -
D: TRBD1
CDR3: CASSLAGTGGYGYTF
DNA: TGTGCCAGCAGCTTGGCCGGGACAGGGGGCTATGGCTACACCTTC

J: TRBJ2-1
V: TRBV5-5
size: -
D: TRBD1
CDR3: CASSLTTGVNEQFF
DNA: TGTGCCAGCAGCCTAACCACAGGGGTCAATGAGCAGTTCTTC

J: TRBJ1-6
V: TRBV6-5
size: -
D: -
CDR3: CASRNGGALHF
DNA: TGTGCCAGCAGGAACGGGGGAGCCCTCCACTTT

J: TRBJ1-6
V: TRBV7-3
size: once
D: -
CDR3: CASSSQGRDNSPLHF
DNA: TGTGCCAGCAGCTCACAGGGACGGGATAATTCACCCCTCCACTTT

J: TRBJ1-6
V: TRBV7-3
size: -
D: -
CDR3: CASSPEAGVGSPLHF
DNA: TGTGCCAGCAGCCCAGAGGCAGGGGTCGGTTCACCCCTCCACTTT

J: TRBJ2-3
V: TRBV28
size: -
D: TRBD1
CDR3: CASSFQGQVTDTQYF
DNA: TGTGCCAGCAGTTTTCAGGGACAGGTCACAGATACGCAGTATTTT

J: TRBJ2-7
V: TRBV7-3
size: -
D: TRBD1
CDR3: CASSLSQTGVNEQYF
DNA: TGTGCCAGCAGCTTAAGCCAGACAGGGGTGAACGAGCAGTACTTC

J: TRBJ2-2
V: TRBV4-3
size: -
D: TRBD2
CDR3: CASSQAGLAGGPSGELFF
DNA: TGCGCCAGCAGCCAAGCGGGCCTAGCGGGAGGGCCATCCGGGGAGCTGTTTTTT

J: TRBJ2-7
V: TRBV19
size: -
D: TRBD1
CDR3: CASSILRDRVISEQYF
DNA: TGTGCCAGTAGTATTCTTCGGGACAGGGTGATTAGCGAGCAGTACTTC